This T cell receptor beta chain was identified in a study of graft-versus-host responses after intestinal transplantation. Across the whole study: Every recipient underwent anti-thymocyte globulin induction, then tacrolimus and steroids for three to four years. Study-wide results and caveats: Detection of GvH clones occurred in recipient marrow, and some had their first appearance in ileum or blood. The highest levels of circulating GvH clones went along with early declines in HvG clones after transplant.

Profiled with immunoSEQ multiplex PCR; TCRdb holds only in-frame clones, not every one. This table holds fewer than 95,000 clones, about 95% found once. Germline CDR1 is SGDLS and CDR2 is YYNGEE. The CDR3 loop spans 17 amino acids. Trimming removed 1 base from V and 5 bases from J; junction bases left unmatched: 10. As to this clone: What it binds is unknown.

The V gene is TRBV9, the J gene TRBJ1-5; TRBD1 aligns across 9 bases. The sequence was obtained from a human donor who was the organ donor for an intestinal transplant. The sample consisted of unstimulated CD4+ T cells sorted from spleen or lymph node cells, taken before transplant. The CDR3 bases are TGTGCCAGCAGCGTAAGTCCCGGGACAGGGAACGATCAGCCCCAGCATTTT. It translates to CASSVSPGTGNDQPQHF.